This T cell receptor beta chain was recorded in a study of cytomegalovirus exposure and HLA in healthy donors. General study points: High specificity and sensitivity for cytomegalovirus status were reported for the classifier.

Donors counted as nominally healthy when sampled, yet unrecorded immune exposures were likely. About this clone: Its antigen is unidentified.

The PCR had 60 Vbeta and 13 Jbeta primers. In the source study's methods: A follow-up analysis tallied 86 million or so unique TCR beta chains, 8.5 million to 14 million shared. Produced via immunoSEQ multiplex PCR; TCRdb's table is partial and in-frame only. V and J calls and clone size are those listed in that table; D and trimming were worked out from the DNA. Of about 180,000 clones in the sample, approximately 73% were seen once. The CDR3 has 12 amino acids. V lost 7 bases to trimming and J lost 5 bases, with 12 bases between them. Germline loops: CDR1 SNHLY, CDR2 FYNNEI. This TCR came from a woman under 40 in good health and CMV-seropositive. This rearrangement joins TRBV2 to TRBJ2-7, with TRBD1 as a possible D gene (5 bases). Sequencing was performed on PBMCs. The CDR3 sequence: CASIVRANEQYF. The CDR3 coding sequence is TGTGCCAGCATTGTCAGGGCCAACGAGCAGTACTTC. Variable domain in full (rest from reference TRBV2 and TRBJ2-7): EPEVTQTPSHQVTQMGQEVILRCVPISNHLYFYWYRQILGQKVEFLVSFYNNEISEKSEIFDDQFSVERPDGSNFTLKIRSTKLEDSAMYFCASIVRANEQYFGPGTRLTVT.